The 17 T cell receptor beta chains given below trace back to one sample, sequenced in a study of type 1 and type 2 diabetes patients. The PCR template was genomic DNA. Multiplex PCR with 30 forward and 13 reverse primers amplified the TCR beta CDR3. TCRdb called the multiplex PCR reads again in MiXCR, with one record for every CDR3 protein. The profile covers approximately 260,000 distinct CDR3 sequences, with 40% to 50% appearing a single time and roughly 13% taken by the ten largest. The sample comprised peripheral blood mononuclear cells (PBMCs). Source of these receptors: a man younger than 30 with type 2 diabetes.

The rearrangement links TRBV4-2 to TRBJ2-3, with D hard to call. This CDR3 contains 14 residues. Germline values: CDR1 LGHNA, CDR2 YNFKEQ. Between the trimmed V and J ends, which lost 1 base and 2 bases, there was a span of 7 bases. CDR3 coding DNA: TGTGCCAGCAGCCAAGGTGGAGACACAGATACGCAGTATTTT. Encoded protein: CASSQGGDTDTQYF.

The V and J genes are TRBV9 and TRBJ2-7, with D tentatively TRBD2 (5 bases). Between the trimmed V and J ends, which lost 0 bases and 3 bases, there was a span of 10 bases. Germline V CDR1 and CDR2: SGDLS, YYNGEE. The CDR3 spans 14 residues. The CDR3 sequence is CASSVDLRGYEQYF. CDR3 sequence (DNA): TGTGCCAGCAGCGTAGACCTCCGGGGCTACGAGCAGTACTTC.

This clonotype showed up just a few times. The chain joins TRBV28 to TRBJ2-2; 12 bases fit TRBD2. Per the germline V gene, CDR1 is MDHEN and CDR2 is SYDVKM. The V and J ends lost 4 bases and 7 bases, in that order; junction bases with no gene match: 16. The CDR3 sequence is 19 residues long. CDR3 DNA sequence: TGTGCCAGCAGTTCCTCTAGCGGGAGGGCCATTTGGAACGGCGGGGAGCTGTTTTTT. Its protein is CASSSSSGRAIWNGGELFF.

The chain employs TRBV9 and TRBJ2-7; D is undetermined. V lost 9 bases and J 2 bases, leaving 12 bases between the germline ends. From germline, CDR1 is SGDLS and CDR2 YYNGEE. The CDR3 is made up of 12 amino acids. CDR3 protein: CANLITPYEQYF. The CDR3 DNA follows: TGTGCCAATCTCATTACCCCCTACGAGCAGTACTTC.

The CDR3: CASTTARNTGELFF. CDR3 sequence (DNA): TGTGCCAGCACGACAGCCAGGAACACCGGGGAGCTGTTTTTT. This chain uses TRBV2 with TRBJ2-2; a possible D gene is TRBD1 (5 bases). V was cut by 7 bases and J by 1 base, with 10 bases left in between. CDR3 length equals 14 residues. CDR1 is SNHLY, CDR2 FYNNEI, per germline.

Note on this clonotype: A junction end diverges from the germline sequence, so it may reflect a read error. The CDR3 DNA is TGCGCCAGCAGCCGGGACTCCCAAGGCGAGACCCAGTACTTC. Translating it yields CASSRDSQGETQYF. The genes are TRBV13 and TRBJ2-5; TRBD2 might be the D (6 bases). The CDR3 is made up of 14 amino acids. CDR1 and CDR2 (germline): PRHDT, FYEKMQ (reference sequence).

This clonotype was detected only a few times. This sequence joins TRBV6-5 and TRBJ2-5, with D possibly matching TRBD2 (5 bases). Germline V gene lookup returns CDR1 MNHEY and CDR2 SVGAGI. Trimming left V 2 bases short and J 5 bases short, with 15 bases between. This CDR3 is built from 15 residues. CDR3 residues: CASSYADGKFETQYF. The CDR3 region has the DNA TGTGCCAGCAGTTACGCGGACGGGAAGTTCGAGACCCAGTACTTC.

This clonotype was picked up one time. V is TRBV11-2 and J is TRBJ2-1; the D is unclear. CDR3 length: 12 amino acids. The germline V gene encodes CDR1 SGHAT and CDR2 FQNNGV. V gave up 1 base and J gave up 7 bases, with 5 bases separating them. CDR3 sequence (DNA): TGTGCCAGCAGCTTAGTTGTAAATGAGCAGTTCTTC. Amino acids: CASSLVVNEQFF.

The rearrangement uses TRBV30 and TRBJ2-7, with 9 bases identical to TRBD2. The CDR3 runs to 15 residues. J lost 2 bases, V lost 0 bases, and 5 bases had no gene match. The V gene's germline CDR1 is GTSNPN and CDR2 SVGIG (reference sequence). The CDR3 sequence is CAWSVSGGRAYEQYF. In DNA, the CDR3 is TGTGCCTGGAGTGTATCAGGCGGGAGGGCCTACGAGCAGTACTTC.

The chain has TRBV5-1 and TRBJ2-1; D possibly uses TRBD1 or TRBD2 (5 bases each). V gave up 2 bases and J gave up 9 bases, with 18 bases separating them. The CDR3 covers 15 residues. Germline values: CDR1 SGHRS, CDR2 YFSETQ. As DNA, the CDR3 is TGCGCCAGCAGCTTTGGACCCCTCCGGGGCGGTGAGCAGTTCTTC. Translated, it gives CASSFGPLRGGEQFF.

The V and J genes are TRBV19 and TRBJ2-3; D may be TRBD2 (5 bases). The V gene lost 9 bases and the J gene lost 8 bases, with 27 bases spanning the gap. Germline CDR1 and CDR2: LNHDA and SQIVND (reference sequence). The CDR3 totals 16 residues. Here the CDR3 DNA reads TGTGCCAGCAGCTTGGTGCCAGCGGATTTTTCAGGTACGCAGTATTTT. Protein product: CASSLVPADFSGTQYF.

The chain combines TRBV7-3 with TRBJ2-2, with 12 bases aligning to TRBD2. Trimming removed 5 bases from V and 6 bases from J; junction bases left unmatched: 7. The CDR3 is made up of 16 amino acids. From germline, CDR1 is SGHTA and CDR2 FQGTGA. CDR3 nucleotide sequence: TGTGCCAGCAGCGTCACTGCTAGCGGGGGGGCCGGGGAGCTGTTTTTT. Encoded protein: CASSVTASGGAGELFF.

V is TRBV28 and J is TRBJ1-4; D gene ambiguous. Germline CDR1 and CDR2: MDHEN and SYDVKM. This CDR3 has 15 amino acids. Between the trimmed V and J ends, which lost 6 bases and 4 bases, there was a span of 15 bases. The CDR3 DNA reads as TGTGCCAGCAGCCCCCCCGACACCATTAATGAAAAACTGTTTTTT. This encodes CASSPPDTINEKLFF.

The chain uses TRBV6-5 and TRBJ2-1, with 7 bases aligning to TRBD2. CDR3 length: 14 amino acids. Trimming removed 8 bases from V and 7 bases from J; junction bases left unmatched: 11. Germline assignment: CDR1 MNHEY and CDR2 SVGAGI. The CDR3 here is CASGRALADNEQFF. CDR3 nucleotide sequence: TGTGCCAGCGGGAGGGCCTTAGCGGATAATGAGCAGTTCTTC.

The chain combines TRBV15 with TRBJ1-2; D call uncertain. CDR1 and CDR2 from the germline V gene are LNHNV and YYDKDF (reference sequence). The CDR3 extends over 16 amino acids. V lost 1 base and J lost 3, with 15 bases in between. The CDR3 nucleotides are TGTGCCACCAGCAGAGTACCCACGGATTTACACTATGGCTACACCTTC. Its translation is CATSRVPTDLHYGYTF.

This chain links TRBV12-3 or TRBV12-4 with TRBJ1-1; D might be TRBD1 (5 bases). Deletions cut 3 bases from V and 5 bases from J, with 10 bases between. The CDR3 runs to 13 residues. The CDR3 protein is CASSLLGGTEAFF. CDR3 nucleotide sequence: TGTGCCAGCAGTTTGTTGGGGGGGACTGAAGCTTTCTTT.

V usage is TRBV2 and J usage is TRBJ1-4, with D hard to call. Germline loops: CDR1 SNHLY, CDR2 FYNNEI. V shed 8 bases and J shed 0 bases, with 10 bases lying between them. The CDR3 loop spans 14 amino acids. As DNA, the CDR3 is TGTGCCAGCGAATACAGCCCAACTAATGAAAAACTGTTTTTT. Translated, it gives CASEYSPTNEKLFF.